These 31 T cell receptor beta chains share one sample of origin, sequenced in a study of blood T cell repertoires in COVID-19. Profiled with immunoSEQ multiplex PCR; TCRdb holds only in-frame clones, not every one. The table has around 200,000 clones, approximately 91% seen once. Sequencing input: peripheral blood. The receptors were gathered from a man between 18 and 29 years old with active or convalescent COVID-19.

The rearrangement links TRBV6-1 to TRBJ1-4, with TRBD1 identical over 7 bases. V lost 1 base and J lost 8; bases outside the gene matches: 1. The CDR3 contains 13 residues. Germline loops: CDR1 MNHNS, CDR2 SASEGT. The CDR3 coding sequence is TGTGCCAGCAGTGAAGAGGACAGGGAAAAACTGTTTTTT. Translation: CASSEEDREKLFF.

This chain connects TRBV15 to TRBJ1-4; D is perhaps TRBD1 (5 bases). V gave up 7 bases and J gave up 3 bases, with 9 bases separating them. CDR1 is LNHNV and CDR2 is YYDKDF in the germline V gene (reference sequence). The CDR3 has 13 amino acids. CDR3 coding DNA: TGTGCCACCACAGGGCCCTCTAATGAAAAACTGTTTTTT. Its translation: CATTGPSNEKLFF.

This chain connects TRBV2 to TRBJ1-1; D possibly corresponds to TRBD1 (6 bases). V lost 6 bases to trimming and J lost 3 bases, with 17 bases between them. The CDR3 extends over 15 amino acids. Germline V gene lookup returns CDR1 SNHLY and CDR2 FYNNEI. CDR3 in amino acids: CASRALQGQDTEAFF. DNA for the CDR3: TGTGCCAGCAGGGCCCTACAGGGTCAGGACACTGAAGCTTTCTTT.

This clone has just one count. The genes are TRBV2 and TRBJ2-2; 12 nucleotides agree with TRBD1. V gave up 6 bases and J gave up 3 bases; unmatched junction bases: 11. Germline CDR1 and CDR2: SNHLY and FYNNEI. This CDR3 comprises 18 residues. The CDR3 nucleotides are TGTGCCAGCAGCAGGACCGGGACAGGGGGCATGGACACCGGGGAGCTGTTTTTT. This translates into CASSRTGTGGMDTGELFF.

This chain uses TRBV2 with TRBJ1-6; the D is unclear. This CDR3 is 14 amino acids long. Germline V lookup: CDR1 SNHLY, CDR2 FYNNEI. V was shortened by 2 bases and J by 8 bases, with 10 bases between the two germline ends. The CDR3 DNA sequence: TGTGCCAGCAGTGAAAGTGATGCGGATTCACCCCTCCACTTT. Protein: CASSESDADSPLHF.

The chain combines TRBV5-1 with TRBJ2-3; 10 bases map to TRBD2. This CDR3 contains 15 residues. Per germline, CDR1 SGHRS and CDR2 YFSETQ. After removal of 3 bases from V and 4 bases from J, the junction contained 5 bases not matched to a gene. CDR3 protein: CASSYSGRSADTQYF. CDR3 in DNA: TGCGCCAGCAGCTATAGCGGGAGGTCCGCAGATACGCAGTATTTT.

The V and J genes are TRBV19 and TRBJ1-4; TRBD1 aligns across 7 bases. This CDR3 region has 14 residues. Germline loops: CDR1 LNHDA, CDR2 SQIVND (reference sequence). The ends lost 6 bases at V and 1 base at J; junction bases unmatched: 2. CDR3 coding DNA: TGTGCCAGTAGGAACAGGGGAACTAATGAAAAACTGTTTTTT. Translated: CASRNRGTNEKLFF.

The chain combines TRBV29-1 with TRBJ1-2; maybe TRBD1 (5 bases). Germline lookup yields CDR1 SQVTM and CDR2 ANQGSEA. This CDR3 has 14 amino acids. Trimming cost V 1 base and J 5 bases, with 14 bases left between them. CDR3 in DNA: TGCAGCGTTGAAGCCAGCGACAGACGGTATGGCTACACCTTC. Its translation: CSVEASDRRYGYTF.

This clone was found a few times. CDR3: CAWSVQRGGGNTIYF. CDR3 sequence (DNA): TGTGCCTGGAGTGTTCAGCGGGGCGGCGGAAACACCATATATTTT. The chain combines TRBV30 with TRBJ1-3, with a tentative D call TRBD1 (5 bases). With 0 bases removed from V and 4 bases from J, the gap between germline ends came to 13 bases. The CDR3 sequence is 15 residues long. Germline V gives CDR1 GTSNPN, CDR2 SVGIG (reference sequence).

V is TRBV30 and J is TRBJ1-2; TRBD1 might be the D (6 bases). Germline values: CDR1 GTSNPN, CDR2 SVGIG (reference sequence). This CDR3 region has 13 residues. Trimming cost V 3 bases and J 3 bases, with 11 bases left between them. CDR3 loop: CAWRAGADYGYTF. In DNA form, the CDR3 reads TGTGCCTGGAGGGCGGGGGCTGACTATGGCTACACCTTC.

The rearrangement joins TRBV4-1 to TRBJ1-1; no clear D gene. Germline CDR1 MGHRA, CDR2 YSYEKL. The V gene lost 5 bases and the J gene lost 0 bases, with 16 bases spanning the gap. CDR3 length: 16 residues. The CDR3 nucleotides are TGCGCCAGCAGCGAAACCCCACAGTCGATGAACACTGAAGCTTTCTTT. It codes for CASSETPQSMNTEAFF.

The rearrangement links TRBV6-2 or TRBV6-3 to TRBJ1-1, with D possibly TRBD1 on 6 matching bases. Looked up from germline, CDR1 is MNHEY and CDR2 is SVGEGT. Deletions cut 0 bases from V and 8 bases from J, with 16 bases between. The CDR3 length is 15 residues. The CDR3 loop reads CASSYSAGAVSEAFF. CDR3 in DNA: TGTGCCAGCAGTTACTCGGCAGGGGCCGTCTCCGAAGCTTTCTTT.

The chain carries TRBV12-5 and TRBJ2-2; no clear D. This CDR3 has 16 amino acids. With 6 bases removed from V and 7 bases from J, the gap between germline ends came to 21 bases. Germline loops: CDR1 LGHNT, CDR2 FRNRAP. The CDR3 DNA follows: TGTGCTAGTGGCTTTGGTAGTCTACGTATTTTCGGGGAGCTGTTTTTT. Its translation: CASGFGSLRIFGELFF.

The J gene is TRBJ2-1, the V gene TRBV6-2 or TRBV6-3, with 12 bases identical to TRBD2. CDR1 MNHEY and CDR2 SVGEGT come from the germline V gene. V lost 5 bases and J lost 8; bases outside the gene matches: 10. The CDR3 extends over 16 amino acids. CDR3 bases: TGTGCCAGCAGTCGCCCGACTAGCGGGAGTTCTTATGAGCAGTTCTTC. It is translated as CASSRPTSGSSYEQFF.

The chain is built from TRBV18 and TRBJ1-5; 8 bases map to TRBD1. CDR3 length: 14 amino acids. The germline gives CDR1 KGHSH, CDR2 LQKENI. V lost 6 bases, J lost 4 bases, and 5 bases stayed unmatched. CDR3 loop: CASSGQGGNQPQHF. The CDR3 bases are TGTGCCAGCTCCGGACAGGGAGGTAATCAGCCCCAGCATTTT.

Here the CDR3 DNA reads TGTGCCAGCAGCCAAGATCGTGGACAATACAATGAGCAGTTCTTC. It encodes CASSQDRGQYNEQFF. J is TRBJ2-1 and V is TRBV4-2; D might be TRBD1 (5 bases). Trimming cost V 0 bases and J 4 bases, with 10 bases left between them. Germline values: CDR1 LGHNA, CDR2 YNFKEQ. The length of the CDR3 is 15 residues.

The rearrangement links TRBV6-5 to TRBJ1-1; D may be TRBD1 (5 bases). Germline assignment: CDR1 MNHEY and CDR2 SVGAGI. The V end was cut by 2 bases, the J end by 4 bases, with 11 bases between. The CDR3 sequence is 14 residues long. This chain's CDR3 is CASSYGARFTEAFF. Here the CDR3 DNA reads TGTGCCAGCAGTTACGGGGCACGTTTCACTGAAGCTTTCTTT.

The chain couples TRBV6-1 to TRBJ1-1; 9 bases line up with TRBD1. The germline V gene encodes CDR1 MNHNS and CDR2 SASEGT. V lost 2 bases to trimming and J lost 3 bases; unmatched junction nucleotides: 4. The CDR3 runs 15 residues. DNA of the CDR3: TGTGCCAGCAGTGAAACAGGGGGCTTGGACACTGAAGCTTTCTTT. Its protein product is CASSETGGLDTEAFF.

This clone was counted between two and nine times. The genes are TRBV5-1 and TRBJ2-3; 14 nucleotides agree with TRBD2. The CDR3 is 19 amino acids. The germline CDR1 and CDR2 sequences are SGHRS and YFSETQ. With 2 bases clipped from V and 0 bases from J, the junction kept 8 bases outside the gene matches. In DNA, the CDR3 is TGCGCCAGCAGCTTCGGACTAGCGGGAGGTTATGCTAGCACAGATACGCAGTATTTT. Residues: CASSFGLAGGYASTDTQYF.

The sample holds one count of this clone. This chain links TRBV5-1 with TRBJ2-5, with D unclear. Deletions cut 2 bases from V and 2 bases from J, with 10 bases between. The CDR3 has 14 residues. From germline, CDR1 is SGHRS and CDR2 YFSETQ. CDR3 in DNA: TGCGCCAGCAGCTTATTGACACGTCAAGAGACCCAGTACTTC. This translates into CASSLLTRQETQYF. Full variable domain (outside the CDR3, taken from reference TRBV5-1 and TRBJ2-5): KAGVTQTPRYLIKTRGQQVTLSCSPISGHRSVSWYQQTPGQGLQFLFEYFSETQRNKGNFPGRFSGRQFSNSRSEMNVSTLELGDSALYLCASSLLTRQETQYFGPGTRLLVL.

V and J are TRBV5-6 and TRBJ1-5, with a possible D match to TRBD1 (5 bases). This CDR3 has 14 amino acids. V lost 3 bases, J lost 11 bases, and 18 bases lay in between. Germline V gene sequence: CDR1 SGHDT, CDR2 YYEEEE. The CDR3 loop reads CASSSIGGRGAQHF. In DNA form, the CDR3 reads TGTGCCAGCAGCTCAATTGGCGGCCGGGGGGCCCAGCATTTT. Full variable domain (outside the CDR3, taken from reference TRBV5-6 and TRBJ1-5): DAGVTQSPTHLIKTRGQQVTLRCSPKSGHDTVSWYQQALGQGPQFIFQYYEEEERQRGNFPDRFSGHQFPNYSSELNVNALLLGDSALYLCASSSIGGRGAQHFGDGTRLSIL.

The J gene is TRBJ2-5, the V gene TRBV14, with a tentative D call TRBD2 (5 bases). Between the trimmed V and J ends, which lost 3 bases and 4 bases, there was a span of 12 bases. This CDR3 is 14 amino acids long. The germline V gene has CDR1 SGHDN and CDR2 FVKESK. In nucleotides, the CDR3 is TGTGCCAGCAGCCATGATCGGGGATTAGAGACCCAGTACTTC. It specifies CASSHDRGLETQYF.

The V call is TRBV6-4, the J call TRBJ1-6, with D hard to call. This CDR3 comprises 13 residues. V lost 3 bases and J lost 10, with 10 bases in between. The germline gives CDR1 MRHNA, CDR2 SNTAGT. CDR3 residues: CASSDNNGSPLHF. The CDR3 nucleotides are TGTGCCAGCAGTGATAACAACGGGTCACCCCTCCACTTT.

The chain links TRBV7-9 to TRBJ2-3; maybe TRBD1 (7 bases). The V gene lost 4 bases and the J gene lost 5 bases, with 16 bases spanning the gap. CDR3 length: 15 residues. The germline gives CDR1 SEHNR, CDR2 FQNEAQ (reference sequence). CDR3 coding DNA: TGTGCCAGCAGCTCTCAGGGGGGCAATAGAGATACGCAGTATTTT. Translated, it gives CASSSQGGNRDTQYF.

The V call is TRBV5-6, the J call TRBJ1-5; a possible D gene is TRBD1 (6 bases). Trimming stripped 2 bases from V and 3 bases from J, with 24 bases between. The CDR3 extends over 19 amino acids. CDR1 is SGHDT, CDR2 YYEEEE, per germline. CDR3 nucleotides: TGTGCCAGCAGCTTTTTCCGGGACACACCATGGGGGAACAATCAGCCCCAGCATTTT. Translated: CASSFFRDTPWGNNQPQHF.

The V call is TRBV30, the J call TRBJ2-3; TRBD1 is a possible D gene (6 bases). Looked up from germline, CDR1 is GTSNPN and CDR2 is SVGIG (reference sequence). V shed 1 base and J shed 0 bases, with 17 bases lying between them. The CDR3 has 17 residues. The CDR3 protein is CAWSAPIIRGSTDTQYF. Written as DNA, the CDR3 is TGTGCCTGGAGTGCCCCGATAATCAGGGGTAGCACAGATACGCAGTATTTT.

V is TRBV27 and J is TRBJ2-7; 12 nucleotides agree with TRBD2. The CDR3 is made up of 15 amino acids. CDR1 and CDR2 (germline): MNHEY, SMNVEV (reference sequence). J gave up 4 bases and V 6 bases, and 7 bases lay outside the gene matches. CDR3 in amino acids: CASRNSGLAGYEQYF. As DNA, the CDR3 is TGTGCCAGCAGAAACTCCGGACTAGCGGGGTACGAGCAGTACTTC.

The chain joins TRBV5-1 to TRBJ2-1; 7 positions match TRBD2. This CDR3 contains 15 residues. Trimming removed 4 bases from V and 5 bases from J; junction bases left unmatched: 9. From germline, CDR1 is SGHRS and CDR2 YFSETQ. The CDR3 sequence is CASSDSSGLDNEQFF. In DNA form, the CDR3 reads TGCGCCAGCAGCGACTCTAGCGGTCTCGACAATGAGCAGTTCTTC. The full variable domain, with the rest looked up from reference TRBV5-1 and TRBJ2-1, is KAGVTQTPRYLIKTRGQQVTLSCSPISGHRSVSWYQQTPGQGLQFLFEYFSETQRNKGNFPGRFSGRQFSNSRSEMNVSTLELGDSALYLCASSDSSGLDNEQFFGPGTRLTVL.

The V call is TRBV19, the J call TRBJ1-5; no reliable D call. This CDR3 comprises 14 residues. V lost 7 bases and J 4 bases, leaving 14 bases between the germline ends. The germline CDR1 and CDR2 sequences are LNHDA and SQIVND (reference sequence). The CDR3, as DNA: TGTGCCAGTACCCTCGGCGGTGGGAATCAGCCCCAGCATTTT. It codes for CASTLGGGNQPQHF.

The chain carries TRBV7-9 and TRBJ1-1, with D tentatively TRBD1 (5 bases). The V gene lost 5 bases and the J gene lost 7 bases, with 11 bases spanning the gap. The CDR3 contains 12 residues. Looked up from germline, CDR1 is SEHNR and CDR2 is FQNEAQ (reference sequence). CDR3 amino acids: CASSGAGLEAFF. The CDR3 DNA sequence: TGTGCCAGCAGCGGTGCAGGGCTTGAAGCTTTCTTT.

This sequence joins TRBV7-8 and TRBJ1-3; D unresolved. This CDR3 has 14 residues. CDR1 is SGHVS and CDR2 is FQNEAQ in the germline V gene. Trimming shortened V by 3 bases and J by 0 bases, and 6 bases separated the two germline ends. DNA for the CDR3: TGTGCCAGCAGCTTCACCGGCTCTGGAAACACCATATATTTT. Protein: CASSFTGSGNTIYF. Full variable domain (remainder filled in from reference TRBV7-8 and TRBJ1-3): GAGVSQSPRYKVAKRGQDVALRCDPISGHVSLFWYQQALGQGPEFLTYFQNEAQLDKSGLPSDRFFAERPEGSVSTLKIQRTQQEDSAVYLCASSFTGSGNTIYFGEGSWLTVV.